The clone carrying this T cell receptor (beta chain) was picked up one time. Its antigen is still unknown. The junction departs from germline at one end; a sequencing error may be responsible. This sample stems from a study of cytomegalovirus exposure and HLA in healthy donors. Method: immunoSEQ multiplex PCR; TCRdb's copy keeps in-frame clones and lacks some. The sample contains around 98,000 clones, around 88% of which appear only once. Study-wide results and caveats: Later, an analysis found that TCR clusters from the first cohort tended to co-occur in the 90 to 150 validation repertoires. A few chains tied to CMV proved CMV antigen-specific in vitro.

CDR3 length: 13 amino acids. Germline lookup yields CDR1 SSHAT and CDR2 FNYEAQ (reference sequence). The receptor was derived from a woman aged 25-40 years in good health and CMV-seronegative. The sequenced material came from PBMCs. V usage is TRBV7-7 and J usage is TRBJ1-1; 9 positions match TRBD1. CDR3 residues: CASSTGTGSEAFF. As DNA, the CDR3 is TGTGCTAGCAGCACCGGGACAGGGAGCGAAGCTTTCTTT.